This T cell receptor (beta chain) was retrieved from a study of blood T cell repertoires in COVID-19. Study-level information: Both acute and convalescent COVID-19 samples were obtained from the United States, Italy and Spain.

Enrollment of patients from Seattle took place during active infection, with longitudinal follow-up. The repertoire was sequenced with immunoSEQ multiplex PCR; TCRdb's copy has only in-frame clones and lacks some. The sample lists about 350,000 clones; about 86% were seen once. The germline V and J ends were trimmed by 5 bases and 4 bases, with 9 bases remaining between them. The CDR3 covers 12 residues. CDR1 is LGHNT and CDR2 is FRNRAP in the germline V gene. Source material: peripheral blood. The V call is TRBV12-5, the J call TRBJ2-7, with a possible D match to TRBD1 (6 bases). The receptor's source is a woman aged 55-70 years with COVID-19, enrolled during active disease. The chain's CDR3 is CASGQTGYEQYF. In DNA, the CDR3 is TGTGCTAGTGGTCAAACAGGGTACGAGCAGTACTTC.